These T cell receptor beta chains were read from a single sample in a study of T cells in Graves' hyperthyroidism and ophthalmopathy. Via MiXCR, TCRdb re-called the multiplex PCR reads, giving one row per CDR3 protein. The sample comprises about 610,000 distinct CDR3 sequences, more than 15% of which are singletons, and around 3.5% rests with the top ten. Sequencing was performed on blood. These receptors all stem from a woman aged 40 to 50 with Graves' ophthalmopathy. CDR3s include the opening cysteine and the closing phenylalanine or tryptophan. A D gene is named only where the DNA matches it firmly. Not every row has a clone size; where given, it reads once, few, many or a size class.

clone_size j_call v_call d_call cdr3_nt cdr3_aa
few TRBJ2-3 TRBV12-3/TRBV12-4 . TGTGCCAGCACCCCGGGACTCCCTAAGGCAGATACGCAGTATTTT CASTPGLPKADTQYF
. TRBJ2-3 TRBV20-1 . TGCAGTGCCCGAGTAGCGGGCACAGATACGCAGTATTTT CSARVAGTDTQYF
many TRBJ1-2 TRBV30 . TGTGCCTGGACTGAAGGATTAGGGCCCTATGGCTACACCTTC CAWTEGLGPYGYTF
. TRBJ2-1 TRBV20-1 TRBD2 TGCAGTGTTGAGTCTAGCGGGGGGGCGTCGGAGCAGTTCTTC CSVESSGGASEQFF
many TRBJ2-3 TRBV5-1 . TGTGCCAGCAGCTTAGAGGGACCTAGCACAGATACGCAGTATTTT CASSLEGPSTDTQYF
once TRBJ2-4 TRBV2 . TGTGCCAGCAGTGGGACAACGAGTTCGGGCATTCAGTACTTC CASSGTTSSGIQYF
many TRBJ2-5 TRBV11-2 TRBD1 TGTGCCAGCAGCTACCCAGGGGGCATTGCCGCAGAGACCCAGTACTTC CASSYPGGIAAETQYF
. TRBJ2-7 TRBV4-1 TRBD1 TGCGCCAGCAGCCAAGGAGGACAGGGGGGAATCCACGAGCAGTACTTC CASSQGGQGGIHEQYF
few TRBJ1-6 TRBV7-9 TRBD1 TGTGCCAGCAGCTCCGACAGGGGGCGAAGGAATTCACCCCTCCACTTT CASSSDRGRRNSPLHF
few TRBJ2-5 TRBV6-1 . TGTGCCAGCAGCTCAGGGTTTCGGCAAGAGACCCAGTACTTC CASSSGFRQETQYF
many TRBJ1-5 TRBV6-1 . TGTGCCAGCAGTCCTCAGGGTTCCCCTCAGCCCCAGCATTTT CASSPQGSPQPQHF
. TRBJ2-7 TRBV7-9 . TGTGCCAGCAGCTCGTCGGGGGGCCCCTACGAGCAGTACTTC CASSSSGGPYEQYF
many TRBJ2-5 TRBV7-2 . TGTGCCAGCAGAACGGGGGATCGGGAGACCCAGTACTTC CASRTGDRETQYF
many TRBJ2-3 TRBV27 TRBD2 TGTGCCAGCAGGTTAGGGAGGGGCACAGATACGCAGTATTTT CASRLGRGTDTQYF
many TRBJ1-2 TRBV20-1 . TGCAGTGCCAGACCTGGTACTTGGGGGTCTAACTATGGCTACACCTTC CSARPGTWGSNYGYTF
few TRBJ2-1 TRBV5-1 . TGCGCCAGCAGCTTTGGACAGACCTACAATGAGCAGTTCTTC CASSFGQTYNEQFF
few TRBJ2-7 TRBV5-1 . TGCGCCAGCAGCCTGACAGACTCCTACGAGCAGTACTTC CASSLTDSYEQYF
few TRBJ2-4 TRBV29-1 . TGCAGCGTCCTACAGGGAGGGCCATCGCTAGCCAAAAACATTCAGTACTTC CSVLQGGPSLAKNIQYF
many TRBJ2-1 TRBV28 . TGTGCCAGCAGAGGGGTGTATGAGCAGTTCTTC CASRGVYEQFF
. TRBJ1-4 TRBV7-9 . TGTGCCAGCAGCTTGAACAGCAACTTACGTGAAAAACTGTTTTTT CASSLNSNLREKLFF